The present T cell receptor beta chain was sequenced within a study (dated by TCRdb to 2015 to 2016). Receptor amplification or capture employed RT-PCR. These reads were obtained on an Illumina MiSeq. Starting from the raw public reads, TCRdb applied fastp trimming at Q25, assembled clones with MiXCR and retained in-frame beta chains. Here each entry gathers all rows of one CDR3 protein and keeps the most common genes and DNA. Present in this sample are about 680,000 distinct CDR3 sequences, 13% to 15% of which were seen just once. Of the sample, just over 3.5% falls within the top ten clones. On this clonotype: This receptor's antigen is unknown. No base quality values were provided; no much bigger clone lies one nucleotide off.

Based on the germline V gene (reference sequence), the CDR1 and CDR2 sequences are LNHDA and SQIVND. V is pared back by 5 bases and J by 4 bases, with 12 bases lying between the germline termini. The CDR3, cysteine through phenylalanine, is 14 amino acids long. Only the CDR3 portion is preserved as DNA: 42 bases, with reading frame beginning at the first base. Material: memory CD4+ T cells from blood. Rearrangement joined TRBV19 to TRBJ1-5; no D gene can be assigned with confidence. This clonotype was obtained from a female donor in good health, serving as a healthy control. The nucleotide sequence reads TGTGCCAGTAGTCCGCCGGGCTGGAATCAGCCCCAGCATTTT. Its protein is CASSPPGWNQPQHF.